Shown below are 20 T cell receptor beta chains from a single sample sequenced in a study of T-cell memory formation after mild COVID-19. MiXCR, applied by TCRdb to the 5' RACE reads, yields one record per CDR3 protein. The sample carries some 300,000 distinct CDR3 sequences, 20% to 25% recorded once. Sequenced material: PBMCs or a T cell subset sorted from them (not recorded which). Receptors originate from a young man who had mild COVID-19 (a few samples of this study predate the infection). Cell type and time point are not known.

The chain uses TRBV5-1 and TRBJ2-3; 11 nucleotides align to TRBD2. This CDR3 has 17 amino acids. Germline V gene sequence: CDR1 SGHRS, CDR2 YFSETQ. V shed 0 bases and J 5 bases; nucleotides not matched to a gene: 8. CDR3 bases: TGCGCCAGCAGCTTGGAAACTAGCGGGGGTTGGGGAGATACGCAGTATTTT. As protein: CASSLETSGGWGDTQYF.

The gene calls are TRBV6-2 or TRBV6-3 and TRBJ1-1; possibly TRBD1 for D (6 bases). Per germline, CDR1 MNHEY and CDR2 SVGEGT. CDR3 length: 13 amino acids. Trimming took 7 bases from V and 1 from J, leaving 10 bases between them. This CDR3 is CASTLTGNTEAFF. The CDR3 nucleotides are TGTGCCAGCACTCTGACAGGGAACACTGAAGCTTTCTTT.

A few counts support this clonotype. The genes are TRBV6-2 or TRBV6-3 and TRBJ2-7; TRBD2 agrees at 9 bases. CDR3 size: 16 residues. CDR1 is MNHEY and CDR2 is SVGEGT in the germline V gene. With 6 bases clipped from V and 2 bases from J, the junction kept 11 bases outside the gene matches. The CDR3 loop is CASSKTSGPPPYEQYV. CDR3 nucleotide sequence: TGTGCCAGCAGCAAAACTAGCGGGCCACCGCCCTACGAGCAGTACGTC.

This clonotype was seen more than once but under ten times. J is TRBJ1-3 and V is TRBV24-1; possible D gene TRBD1, 6 bases. The CDR3 is 15 amino acids. Deletions cut 5 bases from V and 4 bases from J, with 14 bases between. The germline CDR1 and CDR2 sequences are KGHDR and SFDVKD. The CDR3 protein is CATSGADRWGNTIYF. The DNA for the CDR3 is TGTGCCACCAGTGGCGCCGACAGGTGGGGAAACACCATATATTTT.

The V gene is TRBV5-5, the J gene TRBJ2-2; 11 nucleotides match TRBD1. Germline trimming cut 1 base from V and 6 bases from J; bases unmatched to any gene: 5. Germline V gene sequence: CDR1 SGHKS, CDR2 YYEKEE (reference sequence). The CDR3 loop spans 16 amino acids. Here the CDR3 reads CASSLFWGQGAGELFF. The CDR3 nucleotides read TGTGCCAGCAGCTTGTTCTGGGGACAGGGGGCCGGGGAGCTGTTTTTT.

This clonotype has only a few counts. V and J are TRBV6-5 and TRBJ2-7, with a tentative D call TRBD2 (5 bases). CDR1 is MNHEY, CDR2 SVGAGI, per germline. This CDR3 has 12 residues. V gave up 2 bases and J gave up 6 bases, with 8 bases separating them. CDR3 in amino acids: CASSYRAGEQYF. As DNA, the CDR3 is TGTGCCAGCAGTTACCGGGCGGGCGAGCAGTACTTC.

V gene TRBV11-2 combines with J gene TRBJ1-5; D unclear. The germline gives CDR1 SGHAT, CDR2 FQNNGV. The CDR3 spans 14 residues. The V end lost 3 bases, the J end lost 4 bases, and 10 bases lay between the germline ends. In DNA, the CDR3 is TGTGCCAGCAGCTTGGGTAGAGAGAATCAGCCCCAGCATTTT. It yields the protein CASSLGRENQPQHF.

This clonotype has more than one count but fewer than ten. The V gene is TRBV5-4, the J gene TRBJ2-3; D may correspond to TRBD1 or TRBD2 (5 bases each). Trimming pared 5 bases from V and 2 bases from J, leaving 15 bases between. The CDR3 runs 15 residues. CDR1 and CDR2 from the germline V gene are SGHNT and YYREEE (reference sequence). In DNA, the CDR3 is TGTGCCAGCAGAAGGGACCTTCGCCCCACAGATACGCAGTATTTT. Amino acid sequence: CASRRDLRPTDTQYF.

The table lists this clonotype with a few counts. The chain has TRBV5-1 and TRBJ1-2, with unresolved D. The CDR3 consists of 12 residues. V dropped 7 bases and J dropped 3 bases, with 10 bases sitting between them. The germline V gene encodes CDR1 SGHRS and CDR2 YFSETQ. Here the CDR3 DNA reads TGCGCCAGCGGGCCCCGGGACTATGGCTACACCTTC. Translation gives CASGPRDYGYTF.

The rearrangement uses TRBV6-2 or TRBV6-3 and TRBJ1-5, with a weak D call TRBD1 (5 bases). This CDR3 is built from 15 residues. Per the germline V gene, CDR1 is MNHEY and CDR2 is SVGEGT. The germline V and J ends were trimmed by 0 bases and 7 bases, with 13 bases remaining between them. This CDR3 is CASSYSSRAGQPQHF. The CDR3 DNA reads TGTGCCAGCAGTTACTCGAGCAGGGCGGGGCAGCCCCAGCATTTT.

As for this clonotype: The junction departs from the called germline gene at one end, perhaps through a read error. The rearrangement links TRBV19 to TRBJ1-2, with a weak D call TRBD1 (5 bases). Germline values: CDR1 LNHDA, CDR2 SQIVND (reference sequence). The CDR3 has 11 residues. The chain's CDR3 is CASRVYYGYTF. The CDR3 region has the DNA TGTGCCAGCAGGGTATACTACGGCTACACCTTC.

The genes are TRBV4-3 and TRBJ2-3; no reliable D call. Germline V gives CDR1 LGHNA, CDR2 YSLEER. The CDR3 runs 13 residues. Between the trimmed V and J ends, which lost 3 bases and 1 base, there was a span of 5 bases. The CDR3, as DNA: TGCGCCAGCAGCCACTCCGGCACAGATACGCAGTATTTT. This encodes CASSHSGTDTQYF.

The V call is TRBV3-1, the J call TRBJ1-1, with D unclear. The CDR3 loop spans 13 amino acids. The germline V gene has CDR1 LGHDT and CDR2 YNNKEL (reference sequence). Between the trimmed V and J ends, which lost 9 bases and 0 bases, there was a span of 11 bases. CDR3: CASLGRMNTEAFF. In DNA form, the CDR3 reads TGTGCCAGTCTTGGGCGAATGAACACTGAAGCTTTCTTT.

On this clonotype: Germline is not matched at one junction end, which may reflect a read error. The CDR3 DNA reads as TGCGCCAGCAGCTCCCTACAGAAACTGAACACCTGGGAGCTGTTTTTT. Its protein product is CASSSLQKLNTWELFF. The chain uses TRBV4-3 and TRBJ2-2, with D unresolved. This CDR3 has 16 amino acids. Germline assignment: CDR1 LGHNA and CDR2 YSLEER.

This clonotype occurred a few times. The chain combines TRBV7-9 with TRBJ1-1; D is possibly TRBD1 (5 bases). Trimming took off 6 bases at V and 0 bases at J, with 14 bases between the two ends. Germline-derived CDR1 and CDR2 are SEHNR and FQNEAQ (reference sequence). The CDR3 runs 15 residues. The CDR3 loop is CASSRDRSMNTEAFF. The DNA of the CDR3 is TGTGCCAGCAGTCGAGACAGAAGCATGAACACTGAAGCTTTCTTT.

This clonotype was detected a few times. This chain links TRBV10-2 with TRBJ2-3; 8 bases are shared with TRBD1. Germline loops: CDR1 WSHSY, CDR2 SAAADI. This CDR3 contains 13 residues. J was trimmed by 1 base and V by 6 bases; bases with no gene match: 0. CDR3 residues: CASRGQGTDTQYF. CDR3 bases: TGCGCCAGCAGGGGACAGGGCACAGATACGCAGTATTTT.

J is TRBJ2-5 and V is TRBV4-3; 8 bases line up with TRBD2. CDR3 size: 18 residues. Trimming took 0 bases from V and 6 from J; bases not matched to a gene: 15. Germline CDR1 reads LGHNA; CDR2 reads YSLEER. The CDR3 sequence is CASSQDLLGSAGVQTQYF. CDR3 coding DNA: TGCGCCAGCAGCCAAGATCTTCTGGGCTCAGCGGGGGTACAGACCCAGTACTTC.

This clonotype was seen a few times. V gene TRBV9 combines with J gene TRBJ1-2; tentatively, D is TRBD1 (6 bases). The CDR3 covers 16 residues. V shed 5 bases and J shed 4 bases, with 21 bases lying between them. The germline V gene encodes CDR1 SGDLS and CDR2 YYNGEE. The CDR3 DNA sequence: TGTGCCAGCAGTCAAAGCGGGGGGCAGACCCCCTATGGCTACACCTTC. It specifies CASSQSGGQTPYGYTF.

The gene calls are TRBV7-2 and TRBJ2-1, with no clear D. The CDR3 runs 14 residues. In germline, CDR1 is SGHTA, CDR2 FQGNSA. V lost 6 bases and J lost 5, with 14 bases in between. The CDR3 coding sequence is TGTGCCAGCAGTCGAGGCACCGTACACAATGAGCAGTTCTTC. Its protein is CASSRGTVHNEQFF.

This clonotype showed up many times. The chain employs TRBV6-2 or TRBV6-3 and TRBJ2-7; D perhaps matches TRBD1 (6 bases). V dropped 2 bases and J dropped 3 bases, with 8 bases sitting between them. In germline, CDR1 is MNHEY, CDR2 SVGEGT. The CDR3 has 13 residues. The CDR3 DNA sequence: TGTGCCAGCAGTTACCGGGACAACTACGAGCAGTACTTC. Protein product: CASSYRDNYEQYF.